This TCR beta chain was recorded in a study of blood T cell repertoires in COVID-19. At the level of the study: Acute-phase and convalescent COVID-19 samples originated in the United States, Italy and Spain. Sources were T cells, B-cell-depleted T cells, or PBMCs; the material itself was cDNA or gDNA.

This clone has only a few counts. Authors' data handling: Scientists estimated how many nucleated cells there were by amplifying reference gene primers. The repertoire was sequenced with immunoSEQ multiplex PCR; TCRdb's copy has only in-frame clones and lacks some. V and J calls and clone size are copied from that table; D and trimming were computed from the DNA. The table shows about 110,000 clones, with around 81% occurring only once. The sequence came from a human donor in a cohort sampled during active or convalescent COVID-19. Sequencing was done on a sample of peripheral blood.

This CDR3 reads CASSQGTGGVSPLHF. The CDR3 DNA reads TGCGCCAGCAGCCAGGGGACAGGGGGTGTTTCACCCCTCCACTTT. The chain is built from TRBV4-1 and TRBJ1-6, with 11 bases lining up with TRBD1. Trimming cost V 3 bases and J 9 bases; bases outside gene matches: 4. This CDR3 has 15 amino acids. CDR1 is MGHRA, CDR2 YSYEKL, per germline.